These T cell receptor beta chains were read from a single sample in a study of OX40 agonist ivuxolimab in advanced cancers. The assay was immunoSEQ multiplex PCR, and TCRdb's table has in-frame clones only and misses some. The table records about 52,000 clones, over 70% of them present only once. Sequenced material: CD4+ or CD8+ T cells sorted from blood, taken in a trial of the OX40 agonist ivuxolimab. Receptor source: an adult with an advanced solid tumor such as melanoma, head and neck, liver or kidney cancer. Each CDR3 is given with its conserved first and last residue. A D gene is named only where the DNA matches it firmly. The listing skips clone size in some rows; elsewhere it reads once, few, many or a size class.

v_call	d_call	clone_size	j_call	cdr3_nt	cdr3_aa
TRBV6-1	.	.	TRBJ1-2	TGTGCCAGTCATAAACGGGCCAGTGGGTATGGCTACACCTTC	CASHKRASGYGYTF
TRBV5-1	TRBD1	.	TRBJ1-1	TGCGCCAGCAGCTTGGCCCGGACAGGGAACACTGAAGCTTTCTTT	CASSLARTGNTEAFF
TRBV6-5	.	.	TRBJ1-5	TGTGCCAGCAGCTGGGGACGGTATCAGCCCCAGCATTTT	CASSWGRYQPQHF
TRBV6-6	TRBD1	.	TRBJ2-7	TGTGCCAGCAGTCCTCGACAGGGTACGGCCGAGCAGTACTTC	CASSPRQGTAEQYF
TRBV5-1	.	.	TRBJ2-5	TGCGCCAGCAGCTTCGGGGTCGGGGAGACCCAGTACTTC	CASSFGVGETQYF
TRBV7-9	TRBD1	.	TRBJ1-2	TGTGCCAGCAGCCGGACAGGCGAGGGTGGCTACACCTTC	CASSRTGEGGYTF
TRBV2	TRBD1	.	TRBJ2-4	TGTGCCAGCAGAGGGACAGGGATCAACATTCAGTACTTC	CASRGTGINIQYF
TRBV5-4	.	.	TRBJ1-1	TGTGCCAGCAGCCCCTGGGGGGGCATGAACACTGAAGCTTTCTTT	CASSPWGGMNTEAFF
TRBV7-3	TRBD1	.	TRBJ1-4	TGTGCCAGCAGCTTACTTCACAGGGGGCTAGGTAATGAAAAACTGTTTTTT	CASSLLHRGLGNEKLFF
TRBV5-1	.	.	TRBJ1-5	TGCGCCAGCAGCCTCTACCCCGTCATCGGGCAGCCCCAGCATTTT	CASSLYPVIGQPQHF
TRBV5-1	.	.	TRBJ2-5	TGCGCCAGCAGCTTGGCAGCAGAACCCCTGGAGACCCAGTACTTC	CASSLAAEPLETQYF
TRBV7-2	TRBD2	.	TRBJ2-5	TGTGCCAGCAGCCCCCGGAGTAGCGGGGGTAAGACCCAGTACTTC	CASSPRSSGGKTQYF
TRBV6-5	.	.	TRBJ1-2	TGTGCCAGCAGTTATCGGAGGGCTAACTATGGCTACACCTTC	CASSYRRANYGYTF
TRBV5-5	TRBD2	.	TRBJ2-2	TGTGCCAGCAGCTTAGGCGGGAGCGGTGTCACCGGGGAGCTGTTTTTT	CASSLGGSGVTGELFF
TRBV9	TRBD2	.	TRBJ2-5	TGTGCCAGCAGCCCCCTAGCGGGAGCAGGAGAGACCCAGTACTTC	CASSPLAGAGETQYF
TRBV18	.	.	TRBJ2-2	TGTGCCAGCTCCTTCCTAGCGAGGAACACCGGGGAGCTGTTTTTT	CASSFLARNTGELFF
TRBV18	.	few	TRBJ2-2	TGTGCCAGCTCACCACAGGCCTCAACCGGGGAGCTGTTTTTT	CASSPQASTGELFF
TRBV7-2	.	.	TRBJ2-1	TGTGCCAGCAGCCAAGGAGGTGTCACTATCTCCTACAATGAGCAGTTCTTC	CASSQGGVTISYNEQFF
TRBV5-4	.	.	TRBJ1-6	TGTGCCAGCAGCCCAGGACTTTCGGGAAATTCACCCCTCCACTTT	CASSPGLSGNSPLHF
TRBV19	.	.	TRBJ2-6	TGTGCCAGCTTAGACAGAGGACTCTCTGGGGCCAACGTCCTGACTTTC	CASLDRGLSGANVLTF
TRBV7-7	.	.	TRBJ2-2	TGTGCCAGCAGCTTATCTGGGGTGGGGGCGGCGAACACCGGGGAGCTGTTTTTT	CASSLSGVGAANTGELFF
TRBV7-3	TRBD2	.	TRBJ2-1	TGTGCCAGCAGTCCTAGCGGGAGAGGCAATGAGCAGTTCTTC	CASSPSGRGNEQFF
TRBV2	TRBD2	.	TRBJ2-5	TGTGCCAGCAAACCCCCTAGCGGGGGGGCGAAGACCCAGTACTTC	CASKPPSGGAKTQYF
TRBV10-3	.	.	TRBJ1-2	TGTGCCATCAGGGAAGTGGTCGGGAAGAGCACGGGCTACACCTTC	CAIREVVGKSTGYTF
TRBV5-4	.	.	TRBJ2-1	TGTGCCAGCAGCTCCTACCAGGGTGGCGATGAGCAGTTCTTC	CASSSYQGGDEQFF
TRBV28	.	few	TRBJ1-5	TGTGCCAGCAGTTTGGGTCAGCCCCAGCATTTT	CASSLGQPQHF
TRBV7-8	.	.	TRBJ2-3	TGTGCCAGCAGCTTAACCCCAGGCTCGGGAGATACGCAGTATTTT	CASSLTPGSGDTQYF
TRBV10-3	TRBD2	.	TRBJ2-1	TGTGCCATCCGTCTAGCGGGAGGGCCGGGCTCCTACAATGAGCAGTTCTTC	CAIRLAGGPGSYNEQFF
TRBV5-4	TRBD1	.	TRBJ2-7	TGTGCCAGCAGCTTTACAGGGGAATACGAGCAGTACTTC	CASSFTGEYEQYF
TRBV18	TRBD1	once	TRBJ1-2	TGTGCCAGCTCACCGAAACAGGGGGCTGATGGCTACACCTTC	CASSPKQGADGYTF
TRBV14	.	.	TRBJ2-2	TGTGCCAGCAGGAAACAGCTCACCGGGGAGCTGTTTTTT	CASRKQLTGELFF
TRBV14	TRBD1	.	TRBJ2-3	TGTGCCAGCAGCCAGGCACAGGGGGCTAACACAGATACGCAGTATTTT	CASSQAQGANTDTQYF
TRBV6-5	.	.	TRBJ2-2	TGTGCCAGCAGTTCGGACTCCGGGGAGCTGTTTTTT	CASSSDSGELFF
TRBV29-1	.	.	TRBJ2-6	TGCAGCGTTATGCCCTCTGGGGCCAACGTCCTGACTTTC	CSVMPSGANVLTF
TRBV5-1	TRBD2	.	TRBJ2-5	TGCGCCAACGAACCCCCACTCAGTGCGGGAGTCCAAGAGACCCAGTACTTC	CANEPPLSAGVQETQYF
TRBV2	.	.	TRBJ1-5	TGTGCCAGCAGCCGGGACAGCAATCAGCCCCAGCATTTT	CASSRDSNQPQHF
TRBV28	.	.	TRBJ1-2	TGTGCCAGCTTACAGGGAGGAGGGTATGGCTACACCTTC	CASLQGGGYGYTF
TRBV5-1	.	once	TRBJ1-3	TGCGCCAGCAGCGGTGGGGCCGGAAACACCATATATTTT	CASSGGAGNTIYF
TRBV14	.	.	TRBJ1-1	TGTGCCAGCAGCCAGTATGGTCGTGGTCCAGAAGCTTTCTTT	CASSQYGRGPEAFF
TRBV5-5	TRBD2	.	TRBJ2-7	TGTGCCAGCAGCTTGGAGGGACTACCGCCGGAGCAGTACTTC	CASSLEGLPPEQYF
TRBV11-1	TRBD1	.	TRBJ2-3	TGTGCCAGCAGCTCCCGGGACAGGGTGGCCACAGATACGCAGTATTTT	CASSSRDRVATDTQYF
TRBV7-9	TRBD1	.	TRBJ1-1	TGTGCCAGCAGCTTACGCTCGGACAGGGGGATGACTGAAGCTTTCTTT	CASSLRSDRGMTEAFF
TRBV18	TRBD2	.	TRBJ2-3	TGTGCCAGCTCACCCCTAGCGGGGGGCTACACAGATACGCAGTATTTT	CASSPLAGGYTDTQYF
TRBV9	.	.	TRBJ2-5	TGTGCCAGCAGCGTAACGAGCGTCCTCCAAGAGACCCAGTACTTC	CASSVTSVLQETQYF
TRBV13	.	.	TRBJ2-3	TGTGCCAGCAGCTTATCGACCATACGTAGCACAGATACGCAGTATTTT	CASSLSTIRSTDTQYF
TRBV28	.	.	TRBJ1-2	TGTGCCAGCACCACCGGGAATTACTATGGCTACACCTTC	CASTTGNYYGYTF
TRBV2	.	.	TRBJ2-1	TGTGCCAGCAGGGGTGACTACAATGAGCAGTTCTTC	CASRGDYNEQFF
TRBV4-3	.	.	TRBJ1-4	TGCGCCAGCAGCCGCTGGGACCTGGGGGAAAAACTGTTTTTT	CASSRWDLGEKLFF
TRBV30	TRBD1	once	TRBJ1-2	TGTGCCTGGAGAAAGACCGGGACAGGGGAGTATGGCTACACCTTC	CAWRKTGTGEYGYTF
TRBV5-1	TRBD1	.	TRBJ1-1	TGCGCCAGCAGCTTAAACAGGGGGTCGGACACTGAAGCTTTCTTT	CASSLNRGSDTEAFF
TRBV7-9	TRBD1	.	TRBJ2-3	TGTGCCAGCAGCTCGGGACAGGGGGCCGGTGATACGCAGTATTTT	CASSSGQGAGDTQYF
TRBV19	.	.	TRBJ1-2	TGTGCCAGTAGTATACGGGCAGGGATGGGAATTGAGGGCTACACCTTC	CASSIRAGMGIEGYTF
TRBV5-6	.	.	TRBJ1-2	TGTGCCAGCAGCTTTACTATAACCAAGCCCGAGGTCGCCTTC	CASSFTITKPEVAF
TRBV7-9	TRBD1	.	TRBJ1-5	TGTGCCAGCAGCTTGGGGACAGGGGGCAATCAGCCCCAGCATTTT	CASSLGTGGNQPQHF
TRBV5-4	TRBD2	few	TRBJ2-3	TGTGCCAGCAGCCTAGGGACTAGCGGGGGCACAGATACGCAGTATTTT	CASSLGTSGGTDTQYF